The clone carrying this T cell receptor beta chain has a count of ten or more. One entry per CDR3 protein results from TCRdb running MiXCR on the 5' RACE reads. Of 100,000 to 150,000 distinct CDR3 sequences listed, about 5.9% are singletons. This entry comes from a study of T-cell memory formation after mild COVID-19. The CDR3 length is 13 residues. Per the germline V gene, CDR1 is DFQATT and CDR2 is SNEGSKA (reference sequence). Losses at the gene ends were 5 bases for V and 12 bases for J; bases not matched to a gene: 9. The sequencing sample was made of PBMCs or a T cell subset sorted from them (not recorded which). This clonotype was sampled from an adult woman who had mild COVID-19 (a few samples of this study predate the infection). Cell type and time point are not known. V usage is TRBV20-1 and J usage is TRBJ2-1, with TRBD2 matching 11 bases. CDR3 coding DNA: TGCAGTGCTCCCGGGACTAGCGGACCAGGGCAGTTCTTC. It translates to CSAPGTSGPGQFF.